This T cell receptor beta chain was identified during a study of identical twins (dated by TCRdb to about 2016). Background on the whole study: To test whether fetal clonotypes persist, this study deep-sequenced TCR alpha and beta repertoires from monozygotic twins, from unrelated adults of various ages, and from cord blood. Replicate twin experiments were performed at different times using different library preparation protocols to rule out contamination. Overall results and qualifications from the work: Because the same donors could not be followed over many years, the conclusions depended on cross-sectional statistical analysis. Zero-insertion analyses could be partly confounded by invariant T cells such as MAIT and iNKT, although diverse VJ usage argued against such confounding for most clonotypes. Abundant cord blood beta clonotypes had fewer insertions, young adult naive repertoires showed a similar but weaker trend, and memory repertoires showed no such trend. Out-of-frame TCR alpha sequences shared between twins showed an excess of low generation-probability sequences compared with coincidental sharing between unrelated individuals. In monozygotic twins, out-of-frame TCR alpha sharing was systematically underestimated by recombination models, although the models agreed with sharing between unrelated individuals. The excess sharing between twins in beta out-of-frame sequences was weaker because fewer shared sequences reduced the signal-to-noise ratio.

The CDR3 numbers 18 residues from cysteine through phenylalanine. Only CDR3 DNA is held: 54 bases, read in frame from base 1. The germline ends are 20 bases apart after V is trimmed by 0 bases and J by 5 bases. The CDR1 and CDR2 encoded by the germline V gene are SGHDN and FVKESK. All donors were healthy Caucasians. The researchers also sequenced three unrelated adults who were not twins: a male aged 18 to 30, a male aged 50 to 60, and a female aged 50 to 60. Using Miltenyi CD45RO+ enrichment and human naive T-cell isolation kits, memory (CD45RO+) and naive T cells were isolated from PBMC. As concerns this clonotype: What antigen it recognizes has not been identified. Base qualities are not at hand, and no much larger clone is one base apart.

Library method: 5' RACE. The sequencer listed for this sample is Illumina HiSeq 2000. A universal primer binding site was introduced by template switching, and a unique molecular identifier was present in the final cDNA, enabling accurate counting of TCR cDNA molecules. Specific primers in the conserved constant-segment region were used to synthesize first-strand cDNA for TCR alpha and beta chains. To control for contamination, each cDNA library was double barcoded with a SMART-Mk sample barcode plus Illumina barcodes. Two successive PCR steps introduced TruSeq adapter sequences along with Illumina sample barcodes. Sequencing of the TCR alpha and beta cDNA libraries was done on the Illumina HiSeq platform using custom primers. In the original analysis: MiGEC processed the raw reads to extract unique molecular identifiers, while MiXCR was used to determine the CDR3 positions. Recombination models were inferred per individual with the repgenHMM and IGoR tools using an EM algorithm. Shared clonotype analysis was performed with the tcR package in R, normalizing sharing by the product of cloneset sizes. Out-of-frame nonproductive sequences were analyzed to study raw recombination free of thymic and clonal selection effects. TCRdb passed the public sequencing reads through fastp at Q25 and MiXCR, retaining productive beta sequences. Rows merge per CDR3 protein into single entries with the most common DNA and genes. None of the V and J calls come from the authors' own analysis; TCRdb made them. The sample has some 710,000 distinct CDR3 sequences on record, 5.5% to 6.5% of them singletons. 1.5% to 2% of the sample is in the top ten clones.

The sequencing input was naive T cells sorted from blood. The cell subset or site label on this specimen signifies: cells isolated with a human naive T-cell isolation kit. The source is a man aged 18 to 30 in good health. The chain employs TRBV14 and TRBJ1-5; the D segment cannot be called with confidence. CDR3 sequence: CASSQDPGFRVWDQPQHF. The bases read TGTGCCAGCAGCCAAGATCCCGGGTTCCGGGTTTGGGATCAGCCCCAGCATTTT.